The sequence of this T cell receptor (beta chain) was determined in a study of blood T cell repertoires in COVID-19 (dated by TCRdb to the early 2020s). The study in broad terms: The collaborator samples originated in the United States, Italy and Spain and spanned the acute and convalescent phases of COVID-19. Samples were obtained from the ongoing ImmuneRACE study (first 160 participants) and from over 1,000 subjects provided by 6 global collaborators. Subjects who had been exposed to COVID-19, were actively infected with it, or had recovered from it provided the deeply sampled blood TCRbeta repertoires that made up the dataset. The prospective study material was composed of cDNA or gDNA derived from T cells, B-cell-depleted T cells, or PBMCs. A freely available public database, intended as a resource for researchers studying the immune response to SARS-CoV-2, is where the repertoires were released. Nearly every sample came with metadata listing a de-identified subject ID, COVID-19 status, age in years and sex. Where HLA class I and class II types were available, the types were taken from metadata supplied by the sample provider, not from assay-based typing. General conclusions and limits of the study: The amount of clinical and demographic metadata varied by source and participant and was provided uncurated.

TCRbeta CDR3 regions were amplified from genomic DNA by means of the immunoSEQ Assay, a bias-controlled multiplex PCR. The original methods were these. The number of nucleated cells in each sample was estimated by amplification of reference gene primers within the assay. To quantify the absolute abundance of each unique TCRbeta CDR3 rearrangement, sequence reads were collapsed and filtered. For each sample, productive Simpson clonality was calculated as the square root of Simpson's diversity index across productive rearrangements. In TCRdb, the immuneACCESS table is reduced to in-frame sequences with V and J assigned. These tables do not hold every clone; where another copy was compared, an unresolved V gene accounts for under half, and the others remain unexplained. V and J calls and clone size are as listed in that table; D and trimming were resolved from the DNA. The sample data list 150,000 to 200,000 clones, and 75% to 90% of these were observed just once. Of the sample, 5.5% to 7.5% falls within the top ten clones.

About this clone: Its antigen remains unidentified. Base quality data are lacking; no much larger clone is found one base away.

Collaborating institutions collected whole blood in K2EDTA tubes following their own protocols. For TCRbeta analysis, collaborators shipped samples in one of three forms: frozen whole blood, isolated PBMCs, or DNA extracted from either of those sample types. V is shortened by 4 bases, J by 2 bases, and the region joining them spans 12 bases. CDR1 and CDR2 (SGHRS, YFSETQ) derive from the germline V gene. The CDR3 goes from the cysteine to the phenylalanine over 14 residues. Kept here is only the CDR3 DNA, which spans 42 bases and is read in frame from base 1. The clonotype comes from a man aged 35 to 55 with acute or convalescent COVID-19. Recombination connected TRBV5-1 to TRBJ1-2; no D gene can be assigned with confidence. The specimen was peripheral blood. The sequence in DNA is TGCGCCAGCAGCATCGAACTCCCGAACTATGGCTACACCTTC. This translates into CASSIELPNYGYTF.